This T cell receptor beta chain was observed in a study of cytomegalovirus exposure and HLA in healthy donors. Points from the study as a whole: In vitro confirmation showed three CMV-associated chains to be CMV antigen specific.

The PCR was carried out with 60 Vbeta primers and 13 Jbeta primers. Libraries were prepared by immunoSEQ multiplex PCR; TCRdb keeps only in-frame clonotypes and omits some of them. The profile shows about 140,000 clones, over 75% of them singletons. Per the germline V gene, CDR1 is LGHNA and CDR2 is YSLEER. Trimming cost V 5 bases and J 8 bases; bases outside gene matches: 14. CDR3 length: 17 residues. In regard to this clone: As yet, its antigen is unknown.

The chain uses TRBV4-3 and TRBJ1-6; 8 bases map to TRBD1. This receptor was taken from a man in his forties or fifties in good health and CMV-seronegative. The material sequenced was PBMCs. Here the CDR3 DNA reads TGCGCCAGCAGCAAACAACTAGGACAGGGCGTTTATTCACCCCTCCACTTT. Its protein is CASSKQLGQGVYSPLHF.